These 21 T cell receptor beta chains share one sample of origin, sequenced in a study of T cell repertoires in cytomegalovirus infection. TCRdb recomputed calls from the reads with MiXCR, one row per CDR3 protein. The sample lists fewer than 400,000 distinct CDR3 sequences, 18% occurring once. Sequences were obtained from PBMCs. These receptors all come from a human donor in good health (CMV status not recorded). Some clones in this sample may be carry-over from other donors' samples.

A note on this clonotype: An end of the junction differs from the germline gene, which may be a read error. This chain connects TRBV5-3 to TRBJ2-1; 8 bases line up with TRBD2. TRBV5-3 is assigned to the ORF class and has an uncertain function. The CDR3 length is 15 residues. The chain's CDR3 is CASSLGRAGVVEQFF. CDR3 nucleotides: TGTGCCAGCAGCTTGGGGCGAGCGGGGGTCGTGGAGCAGTTCTTC.

A few counts support this clonotype. The genes are TRBV5-4 and TRBJ1-2; a weak D match, TRBD1 (6 bases). Germline V gene data show CDR1 as SGHNT and CDR2 as YYREEE (reference sequence). V was shortened by 3 bases and J by 1 base, with 16 bases between the two germline ends. This CDR3 region has 16 residues. CDR3 nucleotides: TGTGCCAGCAGCTCAGGAAACAGGGAGCTTAACTATGGCTACACCTTC. Protein: CASSSGNRELNYGYTF.

This clonotype showed up many times. The CDR3 sequence: CASRQVNSNQPQHF. The CDR3 nucleotides read TGTGCCAGCAGACAGGTGAATAGCAATCAGCCCCAGCATTTT. The chain is built from TRBV7-2 and TRBJ1-5, with D possibly matching TRBD1 (5 bases). Trimming left V 6 bases short and J 0 bases short, with 9 bases between. The CDR3 sequence is 14 residues long. Germline V CDR1 and CDR2: SGHTA, FQGNSA.

The rearrangement links TRBV3-1 to TRBJ2-1; tentative D call: TRBD2 (5 bases). V was cut by 6 bases and J by 8 bases, with 17 bases left in between. Germline V gives CDR1 LGHDT, CDR2 YNNKEL (reference sequence). The CDR3 consists of 14 residues. The CDR3 nucleotides are TGTGCCAGCAGTTACAGACCCGTCGGGGATGAGCAGTTCTTC. Amino acids: CASSYRPVGDEQFF.

This clonotype was counted only a few times. The chain uses TRBV12-3 or TRBV12-4 and TRBJ2-2; 7 nucleotides match TRBD1. This CDR3 comprises 14 residues. With 6 bases clipped from V and 10 bases from J, the junction kept 11 bases outside the gene matches. The CDR3 here is CASRSTGTVLELFF. In DNA form, the CDR3 reads TGTGCCAGCAGGTCAACCGGGACAGTCCTGGAGCTGTTTTTT.

This sequence joins TRBV7-9 and TRBJ2-6, with D maybe TRBD2 (7 bases). Germline-derived CDR1 and CDR2 are SEHNR and FQNEAQ (reference sequence). The germline V and J ends were trimmed by 2 bases and 4 bases, with 15 bases remaining between them. The CDR3 loop spans 17 amino acids. Here the CDR3 reads CASSLLGGPYGANVLTF. The DNA of the CDR3 is TGTGCCAGCAGCTTATTGGGGGGGCCGTACGGGGCCAACGTCCTGACTTTC.

The rearrangement uses TRBV4-1 and TRBJ1-2, with D hard to call. The CDR3 runs to 15 residues. Germline CDR1 reads MGHRA; CDR2 reads YSYEKL. The V end lost 0 bases, the J end lost 0 bases, and 8 bases lay between the germline ends. CDR3 loop: CASSQERATNYGYTF. The CDR3, as DNA: TGCGCCAGCAGCCAAGAACGGGCGACTAACTATGGCTACACCTTC.

This clonotype was recorded only once. This sequence joins TRBV19 and TRBJ1-2; 7 bases match TRBD1. Germline trimming cut 6 bases from V and 6 bases from J; bases unmatched to any gene: 13. The CDR3 runs 15 residues. CDR1 and CDR2 (germline): LNHDA, SQIVND (reference sequence). The CDR3 DNA sequence: TGTGCCAGTAGGACCACAGGGGACAGAATAAATGGCTACACCTTC. Translating gives CASRTTGDRINGYTF.

This clonotype was counted between two and nine times. The chain is built from TRBV6-1 and TRBJ1-5, with D perhaps matching TRBD1 (6 bases). V lost 0 bases, J lost 5 bases, and 8 bases lay in between. The CDR3 extends over 14 amino acids. CDR1 and CDR2 (germline): MNHNS, SASEGT. The CDR3 bases are TGTGCCAGCAGTGAAGCGACAGGCGATCAGCCCCAGCATTTT. It specifies CASSEATGDQPQHF.

This clonotype was counted many times. The CDR3 DNA is TGTGCCAGCGGAGGGAGCACAGATACGCAGTATTTT. This gives the protein CASGGSTDTQYF. The rearrangement uses TRBV12-3 or TRBV12-4 and TRBJ2-3, with D tentatively TRBD2 (6 bases). The CDR3 has 12 amino acids. Trimming shortened V by 8 bases and J by 0 bases, and 6 bases separated the two germline ends.

This clonotype has only a few counts. As DNA, the CDR3 is TGTGCCAGCAGCGTAAGTGTACTAGCAACTGATACGCAGTATTTT. It codes for CASSVSVLATDTQYF. The rearrangement links TRBV9 to TRBJ2-3; weak D call: TRBD2 (6 bases). Per germline, CDR1 SGDLS and CDR2 YYNGEE. The ends were cut back, 1 base at V and 6 bases at J, with 15 bases in the middle. This CDR3 spans 15 amino acids.

In this sample, this clonotype turned up a few times. V usage is TRBV12-3 or TRBV12-4 and J usage is TRBJ2-1; D is ambiguous. The CDR3 length is 11 residues. V gave up 4 bases and J gave up 9 bases, with 7 bases separating them. DNA for the CDR3: TGTGCCAGCAGTTCCCGGGCTGAGCAGTTCTTC. Encoded protein: CASSSRAEQFF.

The chain links TRBV12-5 to TRBJ2-5; a weak D match, TRBD2 (5 bases). CDR3 size: 15 residues. V gave up 5 bases and J gave up 1 base, with 14 bases separating them. The germline V gene encodes CDR1 LGHNT and CDR2 FRNRAP. In nucleotides, the CDR3 is TGTGCTAGTGGTACGGGGTCTACGCTCCAAGAGACCCAGTACTTC. It specifies CASGTGSTLQETQYF. The variable domain in full, completed from reference TRBV12-5 and TRBJ2-5, reads DARVTQTPRHKVTEMGQEVTMRCQPILGHNTVFWYRQTMMQGLELLAYFRNRAPLDDSGMPKDRFSAEMPDATLATLKIQPSEPRDSAVYFCASGTGSTLQETQYFGPGTRLLVL.

This clonotype was observed a single time. In DNA form, the CDR3 reads TGTGCCAGCAGCTCCGGTCCAGGGGGCGGGTACGAGCAGTACTTC. Protein product: CASSSGPGGGYEQYF. This sequence joins TRBV7-6 and TRBJ2-7; 8 nucleotides line up with TRBD1. Trimming at V came to 4 bases and at J to 4 bases, leaving 9 bases not matched to a gene. Germline values: CDR1 SGHVS, CDR2 FNYEAQ. The CDR3 consists of 15 residues.

The chain employs TRBV6-6 and TRBJ2-5; tentatively, D is TRBD1 or TRBD2 (6 bases each). CDR3 size: 16 residues. Trimming cost V 7 bases and J 9 bases, with 27 bases left between them. Germline CDR1 is MNHNY and CDR2 is SVGAGI (reference sequence). The DNA for the CDR3 is TGTGCCAGCACCCGGAGGGGGGCAGGGTCGAGATATGCCCAGTACTTC. Translated, it gives CASTRRGAGSRYAQYF.

This chain uses TRBV2 with TRBJ1-4; D gene unclear. Trimming removed 8 bases from V and 4 bases from J, with 14 bases in between. CDR1 SNHLY and CDR2 FYNNEI come from the germline V gene. This CDR3 contains 14 residues. CDR3 nucleotides: TGTGCCAGCTCTTCGGCACGGCTTAATGAAAAACTGTTTTTT. Its translation is CASSSARLNEKLFF.

The V and J genes are TRBV14 and TRBJ2-3; 11 positions match TRBD2. Germline CDR1 and CDR2: SGHDN and FVKESK. The V gene end was trimmed by 2 bases and the J gene end by 0 bases; junction bases not matched to a gene: 7. The length of the CDR3 is 18 residues. CDR3 sequence: CASSQTSRLAGSTDTQYF. The CDR3 region has the DNA TGTGCCAGCAGCCAAACCTCGAGACTAGCGGGGAGCACAGATACGCAGTATTTT. The variable domain in full, with the rest retrieved from reference TRBV14 and TRBJ2-3, is EAGVTQFPSHSVIEKGQTVTLRCDPISGHDNLYWYRRVMGKEIKFLLHFVKESKQDESGMPNNRFLAERTGGTYSTLKVQPAELEDSGVYFCASSQTSRLAGSTDTQYFGPGTRLTVL.

This clonotype was counted once. The rearrangement uses TRBV5-1 and TRBJ2-7, with D possibly being TRBD2 (5 bases). V lost 4 bases to trimming and J lost 3 bases, with 14 bases between them. The V gene's germline CDR1 is SGHRS and CDR2 YFSETQ. The CDR3 consists of 14 residues. The CDR3 protein is CASSPRTPSYEQYF. CDR3 in DNA: TGCGCCAGCAGCCCAAGGACTCCTAGCTACGAGCAGTACTTC.

The chain recombines TRBV18 with TRBJ1-2; 9 nucleotides line up with TRBD1. In germline, CDR1 is KGHSH, CDR2 LQKENI. V lost 3 bases and J lost 6; bases outside the gene matches: 5. The CDR3 spans 14 residues. This CDR3 is CASSPKGQGDGYTF. The CDR3 DNA sequence: TGTGCCAGCTCACCGAAGGGACAGGGCGATGGCTACACCTTC.

Worth noting for this clonotype: A read error may explain this, as a much larger clone is one base away. The CDR3 bases are TGTGCCAACAGCTTCGACCAGTCCTGGGGCACAGATACGCAGTATTTT. It codes for CANSFDQSWGTDTQYF. The gene calls are TRBV7-6 and TRBJ2-3; no clear D gene. The CDR3 is 16 amino acids. CDR1 and CDR2 from the germline V gene are SGHVS and FNYEAQ.

This clonotype has at least ten counts. The chain employs TRBV19 and TRBJ1-2, with D hard to call. This CDR3 spans 12 amino acids. The V end was cut by 9 bases, the J end by 4 bases, with 12 bases between. CDR1 and CDR2 from the germline V gene are LNHDA and SQIVND (reference sequence). CDR3: CASTSGSYGYTF. The CDR3 coding sequence is TGTGCCAGCACGTCGGGGAGCTATGGCTACACCTTC.